A selection of T cell receptor beta chains follows, all from one sample in a study of T cell responses to AZD1222 COVID-19 vaccine. Clones were read by immunoSEQ multiplex PCR, and TCRdb kept only the in-frame ones, dropping some. The sample lists around 88,000 clones; just under 90% were seen once. The specimen was peripheral blood, collected on day 0 of MenACWY control vaccination. The receptors stem from an adult in good health. CDR3s include the opening cysteine and the closing phenylalanine or tryptophan. D genes are given only for firm matches. Only part of the rows carry a size: once, few, many, or a class if the clone is expanded.

abundance	v_gene	d_gene	j_gene	CDR3nt	CDR3aa
NA	TRBV5-1	NA	TRBJ2-1	TGCGCCAGCAGCCCCGGGACCACCAGCCATGAGCAGTTCTTC	CASSPGTTSHEQFF
NA	TRBV5-4	TRBD2	TRBJ2-7	TGTGCCAGCAGCTTGACTAGCGGGGGGGCCTACGAGCAGTACTTC	CASSLTSGGAYEQYF
NA	TRBV6-5	TRBD1	TRBJ1-2	TGTGCCAGCACCAACGCCAGGGGGGGAGACTATGGCTACACCTTC	CASTNARGGDYGYTF
NA	TRBV19	NA	TRBJ1-3	TGTGCCAGTAGTGGGTTCGGACGGCGCTCTGGAAACACCATATATTTT	CASSGFGRRSGNTIYF
few	TRBV11-3	NA	TRBJ1-4	TGTGCCAGCAGCTTAGTCTCAGGAGGTATCGGTGAAAAACTGTTTTTT	CASSLVSGGIGEKLFF
NA	TRBV4-3	TRBD1	TRBJ2-6	TGCGCCAGCAGCCAAGATCTGGCTAGGGCAGGGGGTTCCTCTGGGGCCAACGTCCTGACTTTC	CASSQDLARAGGSSGANVLTF
once	TRBV7-9	NA	TRBJ2-2	TGTGCCAGCAGCGTACCGGGACGGCCGAATCCTTCGAACACCGGGGAGCTGTTTTTT	CASSVPGRPNPSNTGELFF
NA	TRBV6-5	NA	TRBJ1-2	TGTGCCAGCAACCGTCTGGGGAATGGCTACACCTTC	CASNRLGNGYTF
NA	TRBV9	TRBD2	TRBJ2-3	TGTGCCAGCAGCGTAGCGGGGGGGCTAGCAGATACGCAGTATTTT	CASSVAGGLADTQYF
NA	TRBV6-5	NA	TRBJ1-4	TGTGCCAGCAGTTACTCATGGGGAACTAATGAAAAACTGTTTTTT	CASSYSWGTNEKLFF
few	TRBV4-3	TRBD1	TRBJ1-5	TGCGCCAGCAGCCAAGATGCGACAGGGTTTGATCAGCCCCAGCATTTT	CASSQDATGFDQPQHF
NA	TRBV28	TRBD1	TRBJ1-2	TGTGCCAGCAGTGACACGAGGACAGGGCGCTATGGCTACACCTTC	CASSDTRTGRYGYTF
few	TRBV4-3	TRBD1	TRBJ1-2	TGCGCCAGCAGCCAAGACTTGACAGGGAATAACTATGGCTACACCTTC	CASSQDLTGNNYGYTF
NA	TRBV6-5	NA	TRBJ1-5	TGTGCCAGCAGCCCGAGCCAGGGAGGCAATCAGCCCCAGCATTTT	CASSPSQGGNQPQHF
NA	TRBV2	TRBD2	TRBJ2-5	TGTGCCAGCAGTGGACTAGCGATCAACCAGTACTTC	CASSGLAINQYF
NA	TRBV4-1	NA	TRBJ2-1	TGCGCCAGCAGCCAAGATCTCCAAGCGACCTACAATGAGCAGTTCTTC	CASSQDLQATYNEQFF
NA	TRBV25-1	NA	TRBJ1-4	TGTGCCAGCAGTGAATCAGGGTCGGGTGAAAAACTGTTTTTT	CASSESGSGEKLFF
NA	TRBV6-5	NA	TRBJ1-1	TGTGCCAGCAGCAGGACTCTGGAAGGGACTGAAGCTTTCTTT	CASSRTLEGTEAFF
NA	TRBV11-3	TRBD1	TRBJ2-7	TGTGCCAGCGCAAAACGTCCGGGACAGGGATCCTACGAGCAGTACTTC	CASAKRPGQGSYEQYF
NA	TRBV2	NA	TRBJ1-2	TGTGCCAGCAGTGACACTCCAAGGGATGGCTACACCTTC	CASSDTPRDGYTF
NA	TRBV7-6	TRBD1	TRBJ1-2	TGTGCCAGCAGCGGATTCAGGGGGCGGAACTATGGCTACACCTTC	CASSGFRGRNYGYTF
few	TRBV7-2	TRBD1	TRBJ1-6	TGTGCCAGCAGTTTCACAGGGGGCCGGAATTCACCCCTCCACTTT	CASSFTGGRNSPLHF
NA	TRBV7-3	NA	TRBJ1-2	TGTGCCAGCAGCTTAGTCCCCTTTAGACTAAGTCCTAACTATGGCTACACCTTC	CASSLVPFRLSPNYGYTF
NA	TRBV13	NA	TRBJ2-3	TGTGCCAGCAGCTTAGGCCTGAGGGGTACGCAGTATTTT	CASSLGLRGTQYF
NA	TRBV4-3	NA	TRBJ2-3	TGCGCCAGCAGCCCTCAGTTCGGGGTGGGGGATACGCAGTATTTT	CASSPQFGVGDTQYF
NA	TRBV5-4	TRBD1	TRBJ2-3	TGTGCCAGCAGCTTGGCAGGGGGAGATACGCAGTATTTT	CASSLAGGDTQYF
NA	TRBV14	NA	TRBJ1-1	TGTGCCAGCAGCCAAGGGAACACTGAAGCTTTCTTT	CASSQGNTEAFF
NA	TRBV4-3	NA	TRBJ1-6	TGCGCCAGCAGCCAAGATGGCCAACTACTTAATTCACCCCTCCACTTT	CASSQDGQLLNSPLHF
NA	TRBV7-8	NA	TRBJ1-2	TGTGCCAGCAGCCGAGGGCAGGGGACATTTGGGTATGGCTACACCTTC	CASSRGQGTFGYGYTF
once	TRBV6-5	NA	TRBJ2-2	TGTGCCAGCAGTTACATGTTTTCTGGGGAGCTGTTTTTT	CASSYMFSGELFF